This T cell receptor beta chain was observed in a study of radiotherapy plus CTLA-4 blockade in lung cancer. Per germline, CDR1 MDHEN and CDR2 SYDVKM. CDR3 length: 16 residues. The V segment lost 4 bases and the J segment 4 bases; nucleotides outside the gene matches: 9. The table came from immunoSEQ multiplex PCR; TCRdb's copy has only in-frame clones and leaves some out. Of roughly 66,000 clones in the sample, roughly four fifths were seen once. The receptor's source is a human donor with non-small cell lung cancer who had a partial response to radiotherapy plus ipilimumab. The sample was peripheral blood, taken from a patient treated with radiotherapy plus ipilimumab. The chain is built from TRBV28 and TRBJ1-2, with 10 nucleotides matching TRBD1. The CDR3 here is CASSWGAGTGAYGYTF. Written as DNA, the CDR3 is TGTGCCAGCAGTTGGGGGGCCGGGACAGGGGCCTATGGCTACACCTTC.